The 2 T cell receptor beta chains listed next were all sequenced from one sample in a study of Graves' ophthalmopathy and Graves' hyperthyroidism. From RNA, the CDR3 regions of TCR beta chains were amplified and sequenced. RT-PCR was first run with HTBI primers, then multiplex PCR in a second round. TCRdb processed the multiplex PCR reads anew with MiXCR; each CDR3 protein has one entry. The sample carries some 350,000 distinct CDR3 sequences, roughly 17% recorded once. Specimen: peripheral blood. All receptors come from an adult woman with stable Graves' hyperthyroidism.

This clonotype was detected many times. The genes are TRBV12-3 or TRBV12-4 and TRBJ2-5; 11 bases match TRBD2. Trimming took 6 bases from V and 7 from J; bases not matched to a gene: 10. The CDR3 extends over 15 amino acids. In nucleotides, the CDR3 is TGTGCCAGCAGAGTACTAGCGGGAGCGACAGGGACCCAGTACTTC. Amino acid sequence: CASRVLAGATGTQYF.

The chain couples TRBV9 to TRBJ1-1, with 11 bases matching TRBD1. Trimming at V came to 3 bases and at J to 5 bases, leaving 9 bases not matched to a gene. CDR3 length: 16 amino acids. Germline V gene lookup returns CDR1 SGDLS and CDR2 YYNGEE. The CDR3 loop is CASSEWTGGMGTEAFF. The CDR3 region has the DNA TGTGCCAGCAGCGAATGGACAGGGGGCATGGGTACTGAAGCTTTCTTT.